This is a list of T cell receptor beta chains from one sample in a study of cytomegalovirus exposure and HLA in healthy donors. Using immunoSEQ multiplex PCR, the repertoire was profiled, and TCRdb retains in-frame clones only, with some absent. Altogether 90,000 to 150,000 clones are present, approximately 87% being singletons, with the ten largest covering nearly 6.5%. The sequenced sample consisted of PBMCs. The source of these receptors is a woman between 18 and 30 years old in good health and CMV-seropositive. Both conserved end residues are part of each CDR3. Fields, in order: J gene, V gene, D gene, clone size, CDR3 DNA, CDR3 protein. A D gene is named only where the DNA matches it firmly. Some rows mark clone size as missing; the rest say once, few, many or name a class of expanded clone.

j_call: TRBJ1-2
v_call: TRBV2
d_call: NA
clone_size: NA
cdr3_nt: TGTGCCAGCAGCGCGCAACAGGGTAGCTATGGCTACACCTTC
cdr3_aa: CASSAQQGSYGYTF

j_call: TRBJ1-5
v_call: TRBV4-1
d_call: NA
clone_size: NA
cdr3_nt: TGCGCCAGCAGCCTCTACAGGGATCAGCCCCAGCATTTT
cdr3_aa: CASSLYRDQPQHF

j_call: TRBJ2-1
v_call: TRBV5-6
d_call: TRBD2
clone_size: NA
cdr3_nt: TGTGCCAGCAGCTTCTCACCGGGGGGGCCCGAGTGTTTCTTC
cdr3_aa: CASSFSPGGPECFF

j_call: TRBJ2-2
v_call: TRBV6-1
d_call: TRBD1
clone_size: NA
cdr3_nt: TGTGCCAGCAGCCTTAACAGGGGCGGCACCGGGGAGCTGTTTTTT
cdr3_aa: CASSLNRGGTGELFF

j_call: TRBJ1-2
v_call: TRBV30
d_call: NA
clone_size: NA
cdr3_nt: TGTGCCTGGAGTGTACAGGTTAACTATGGCTACACCTTC
cdr3_aa: CAWSVQVNYGYTF

j_call: TRBJ1-3
v_call: TRBV11-2
d_call: NA
clone_size: NA
cdr3_nt: TGTGCCAGCAGCTTATCCAGGGCTGGAAACACCATATATTTT
cdr3_aa: CASSLSRAGNTIYF

j_call: TRBJ2-4
v_call: TRBV6-1
d_call: TRBD1
clone_size: NA
cdr3_nt: TGTGCCAGCAGTGACGGACAGGGGCCTAGGGGAAACATTCAGTACTTC
cdr3_aa: CASSDGQGPRGNIQYF

j_call: TRBJ1-1
v_call: TRBV15
d_call: TRBD1
clone_size: few
cdr3_nt: TGTGCCACCAGCAGAGACAGGACAGGGAACACTGAAGCTTTCTTT
cdr3_aa: CATSRDRTGNTEAFF

j_call: TRBJ2-1
v_call: TRBV11-3
d_call: TRBD2
clone_size: NA
cdr3_nt: TGTGCCAGCAGCTTAGTCCCAATCGGAGCGGGAGGTCTAAATGAGCAGTTCTTC
cdr3_aa: CASSLVPIGAGGLNEQFF

j_call: TRBJ1-5
v_call: TRBV21-1
d_call: NA
clone_size: NA
cdr3_nt: TGTGCCAGCAGCAACTTCACACCCAACGGCAATCAGCCCCAGCATTTT
cdr3_aa: CASSNFTPNGNQPQHF

j_call: TRBJ1-1
v_call: TRBV18
d_call: TRBD1
clone_size: NA
cdr3_nt: TGTGCCAGCTTCTCGACAGGGTTGTACACTGAAGCTTTCTTT
cdr3_aa: CASFSTGLYTEAFF

j_call: TRBJ1-1
v_call: TRBV23-1
d_call: NA
clone_size: NA
cdr3_nt: TGCGCCAGCAGTCGTTCAGGGCAGTTAATTTCAGCTTTCTTT
cdr3_aa: CASSRSGQLISAFF

j_call: TRBJ2-1
v_call: TRBV7-2
d_call: TRBD2
clone_size: NA
cdr3_nt: TGTGCCAGCAGCTTAGCTCATTCGGCGGGAGTAGCCTACAATGAGCAGTTCTTC
cdr3_aa: CASSLAHSAGVAYNEQFF

j_call: TRBJ1-1
v_call: TRBV30
d_call: NA
clone_size: NA
cdr3_nt: TGTGCCTGGAGTGTACGGGGACAGAACACTGAAGCTTTCTTT
cdr3_aa: CAWSVRGQNTEAFF

j_call: TRBJ2-1
v_call: TRBV5-1
d_call: TRBD1
clone_size: NA
cdr3_nt: TGCGCCAGCAGCTTGGCCGCCGGACAGGGCTTTGGTATAGGGCAGTTCTTC
cdr3_aa: CASSLAAGQGFGIGQFF

j_call: TRBJ2-7
v_call: TRBV5-6
d_call: NA
clone_size: NA
cdr3_nt: TGTGCCAGCAGCCCGGACAGTGGGGGTCGAGAGCAGTACTTC
cdr3_aa: CASSPDSGGREQYF

j_call: TRBJ1-1
v_call: TRBV20-1
d_call: NA
clone_size: NA
cdr3_nt: TGCAGTGCTAGATTCGACACTGAAGCTTTCTTT
cdr3_aa: CSARFDTEAFF

j_call: TRBJ2-7
v_call: TRBV19
d_call: TRBD1
clone_size: NA
cdr3_nt: TGTGCCAGTAGGAGACAGGGAATGGGCTACGAGCAGTACTTC
cdr3_aa: CASRRQGMGYEQYF

j_call: TRBJ2-1
v_call: TRBV5-4
d_call: TRBD2
clone_size: NA
cdr3_nt: TGTGCCAGCAGCGATGCGGGGGACGGACTAGCCGAGCAGTTCTTC
cdr3_aa: CASSDAGDGLAEQFF

j_call: TRBJ2-1
v_call: TRBV19
d_call: TRBD2
clone_size: NA
cdr3_nt: TGTGCCAGTAGTAGAGGGACTATTTCCTACAATGAGCAGTTCTTC
cdr3_aa: CASSRGTISYNEQFF

j_call: TRBJ2-3
v_call: TRBV4-2
d_call: NA
clone_size: NA
cdr3_nt: TGTGCCAGCAGCCTGGCGGGGTCCACAGATACGCAGTATTTT
cdr3_aa: CASSLAGSTDTQYF

j_call: TRBJ2-1
v_call: TRBV5-4
d_call: NA
clone_size: NA
cdr3_nt: TGTGCCAGCAGCTTGGACAGTTACAATGAGCAGTTCTTC
cdr3_aa: CASSLDSYNEQFF

j_call: TRBJ2-1
v_call: TRBV7-2
d_call: TRBD2
clone_size: once
cdr3_nt: TGTGCCAGCAGCACAGCCGGGACTAGCGGGAGTTGGGCGGCTGAGCAGTTCTTC
cdr3_aa: CASSTAGTSGSWAAEQFF

j_call: TRBJ2-2
v_call: TRBV5-1
d_call: NA
clone_size: NA
cdr3_nt: TGCGCCAGCAGCTTCCGGGACTCAGGCACCGGGGAGCTGTTTTTT
cdr3_aa: CASSFRDSGTGELFF

j_call: TRBJ1-5
v_call: TRBV6-6
d_call: TRBD1
clone_size: NA
cdr3_nt: TGTGCCAGCAGCAAGGAGACAGGGGATAGCAATCAGCCCCAGCATTTT
cdr3_aa: CASSKETGDSNQPQHF

j_call: TRBJ2-7
v_call: TRBV5-4
d_call: TRBD1
clone_size: NA
cdr3_nt: TGTGCCAGCAGCCCCAACAGGGGCTACGAGCAGTACTTC
cdr3_aa: CASSPNRGYEQYF

j_call: TRBJ2-5
v_call: TRBV30
d_call: NA
clone_size: NA
cdr3_nt: TGTGCCTGGAGGGGACTTGTGGATGGCCTGGAAGAGACCCAGTACTTC
cdr3_aa: CAWRGLVDGLEETQYF

j_call: TRBJ2-3
v_call: TRBV7-3
d_call: TRBD2
clone_size: NA
cdr3_nt: TGTGCCAGCAGCCCGGGGGGGATTGCGGCAGATACGCAGTATTTT
cdr3_aa: CASSPGGIAADTQYF

j_call: TRBJ2-5
v_call: TRBV18
d_call: NA
clone_size: once
cdr3_nt: TGTGCCAGCTCTCCGGGGACACGGGAGACCCAGTACTTC
cdr3_aa: CASSPGTRETQYF

j_call: TRBJ1-2
v_call: TRBV11-3
d_call: NA
clone_size: NA
cdr3_nt: TGTGCCAGCAGTTCCCCCTCACAGTACGGCTACACCTTC
cdr3_aa: CASSSPSQYGYTF

j_call: TRBJ2-7
v_call: TRBV7-8
d_call: NA
clone_size: NA
cdr3_nt: TGTGCCAGCAGCTTAGAGGCAGGGCCAAGCTCCTACGAGCAGTACTTC
cdr3_aa: CASSLEAGPSSYEQYF

j_call: TRBJ2-3
v_call: TRBV25-1
d_call: TRBD1
clone_size: NA
cdr3_nt: TGTGCCAGCAGTCCCCCGCGGGACAGGAGCACAGATACGCAGTATTTT
cdr3_aa: CASSPPRDRSTDTQYF

j_call: TRBJ2-5
v_call: TRBV5-6
d_call: NA
clone_size: NA
cdr3_nt: TGTGCCAGCCGGCACAGGGGGGGAGAGACCCAGTACTTC
cdr3_aa: CASRHRGGETQYF

j_call: TRBJ1-3
v_call: TRBV7-9
d_call: NA
clone_size: NA
cdr3_nt: TGTGCCAGCAGCCCGCCAACGGGGGGAAACACCATATATTTT
cdr3_aa: CASSPPTGGNTIYF

j_call: TRBJ1-5
v_call: TRBV19
d_call: TRBD1
clone_size: NA
cdr3_nt: TGTGCCAGTAGTCAGGGGGGCGGCAGGGCTCTTTATCAGCCCCAGCATTTT
cdr3_aa: CASSQGGGRALYQPQHF

j_call: TRBJ1-2
v_call: TRBV5-1
d_call: NA
clone_size: NA
cdr3_nt: TGCGCCAGCACGCTTGGGACCCCCAACGGGGGCTATGGCTACACCTTC
cdr3_aa: CASTLGTPNGGYGYTF

j_call: TRBJ2-1
v_call: TRBV5-6
d_call: NA
clone_size: NA
cdr3_nt: TGTGCCAGCAGTATCCAAAGCGGGTTTACCTACAATGAGCAGTTCTTC
cdr3_aa: CASSIQSGFTYNEQFF

j_call: TRBJ2-7
v_call: TRBV30
d_call: TRBD1
clone_size: NA
cdr3_nt: TGTGCCTGGAGTTCCGGGACAGGGTATTTTGCCGAGCAGTACTTC
cdr3_aa: CAWSSGTGYFAEQYF

j_call: TRBJ1-1
v_call: TRBV6-1
d_call: NA
clone_size: NA
cdr3_nt: TGTGCCAGCAGTCCAAACAGGGTTCGAGAAGCTTTCTTT
cdr3_aa: CASSPNRVREAFF

j_call: TRBJ1-2
v_call: TRBV29-1
d_call: NA
clone_size: NA
cdr3_nt: TGCAGCGTTGAAGGCAGATTCTATGGCTACACCTTC
cdr3_aa: CSVEGRFYGYTF

j_call: TRBJ1-1
v_call: TRBV7-6
d_call: NA
clone_size: NA
cdr3_nt: TGTGCCAGCAGCTCTACGCGAGCCCCCGAGGTTTTCTTT
cdr3_aa: CASSSTRAPEVFF

j_call: TRBJ2-5
v_call: TRBV19
d_call: TRBD1
clone_size: NA
cdr3_nt: TGTGCCAGTTCCCCCCAGGGGGCTCAAGAGACCCAGTACTTC
cdr3_aa: CASSPQGAQETQYF

j_call: TRBJ1-1
v_call: TRBV2
d_call: NA
clone_size: NA
cdr3_nt: TGTGCCAGCAGTGCCGGGGAGGGCACTGAAGCTTTCTTT
cdr3_aa: CASSAGEGTEAFF

j_call: TRBJ2-7
v_call: TRBV7-9
d_call: NA
clone_size: NA
cdr3_nt: TGTGCCAGCAGCTTAGAACTCGGCAGGGCCGTTAACTCCTACGAGCAGTACTTC
cdr3_aa: CASSLELGRAVNSYEQYF

j_call: TRBJ2-3
v_call: TRBV27
d_call: TRBD2
clone_size: NA
cdr3_nt: TGTGCCAGCAGTCCCACGCGGGGGATTGTGGATACGCAGTATTTT
cdr3_aa: CASSPTRGIVDTQYF

j_call: TRBJ1-5
v_call: TRBV27
d_call: NA
clone_size: NA
cdr3_nt: TGTGCCAGCAGTTCTGAGGGCATGGGACAGCCCCAGCATTTT
cdr3_aa: CASSSEGMGQPQHF

j_call: TRBJ1-1
v_call: TRBV11-3
d_call: NA
clone_size: NA
cdr3_nt: TGTGCCAGCAGCCTGACAGGGAACACTGAAGCTTTCTTT
cdr3_aa: CASSLTGNTEAFF

j_call: TRBJ1-3
v_call: TRBV4-1
d_call: NA
clone_size: NA
cdr3_nt: TGCGCCAGCAGCCGGATTCAAGGGGTCTCCTCTGGAAACACCATATATTTT
cdr3_aa: CASSRIQGVSSGNTIYF

j_call: TRBJ1-3
v_call: TRBV5-1
d_call: NA
clone_size: NA
cdr3_nt: TGCGCCAGCAGCGATACAGCAGTTGGAAACACCATATATTTT
cdr3_aa: CASSDTAVGNTIYF

j_call: TRBJ2-7
v_call: TRBV28
d_call: NA
clone_size: NA
cdr3_nt: TGTGCCAGCAGCCGCCCTTTCGACAGCAACTACGAGCAGTACTTC
cdr3_aa: CASSRPFDSNYEQYF

j_call: TRBJ2-3
v_call: TRBV19
d_call: TRBD2
clone_size: NA
cdr3_nt: TGTGCCAGTAGGTACGGGAGGGCCTTTACAGATACGCAGTATTTT
cdr3_aa: CASRYGRAFTDTQYF